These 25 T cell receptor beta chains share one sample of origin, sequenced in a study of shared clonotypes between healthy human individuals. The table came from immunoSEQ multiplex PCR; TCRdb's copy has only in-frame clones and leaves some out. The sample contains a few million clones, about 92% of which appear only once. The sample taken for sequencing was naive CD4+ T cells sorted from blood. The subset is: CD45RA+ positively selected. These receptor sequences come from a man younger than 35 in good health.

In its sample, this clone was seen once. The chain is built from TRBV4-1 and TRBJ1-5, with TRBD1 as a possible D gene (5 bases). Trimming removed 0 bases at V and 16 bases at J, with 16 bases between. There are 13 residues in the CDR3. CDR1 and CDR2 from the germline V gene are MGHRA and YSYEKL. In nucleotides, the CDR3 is TGCGCCAGCAGCCAAGATCTCGGGACGCCTCCTCATTTT. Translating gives CASSQDLGTPPHF.

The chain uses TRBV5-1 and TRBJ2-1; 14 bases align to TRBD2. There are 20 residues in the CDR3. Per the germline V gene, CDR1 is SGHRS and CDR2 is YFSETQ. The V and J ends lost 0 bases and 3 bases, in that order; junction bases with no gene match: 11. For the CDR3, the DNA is TGCGCCAGCAGCTTGGAGCCGGGACTAGCGGGAGTCGAGGGCTACAATGAGCAGTTCTTC. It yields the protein CASSLEPGLAGVEGYNEQFF.

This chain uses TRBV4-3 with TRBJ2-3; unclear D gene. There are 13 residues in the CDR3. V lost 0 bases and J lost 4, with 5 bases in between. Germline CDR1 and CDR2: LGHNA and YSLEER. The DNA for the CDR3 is TGCGCCAGCAGCCAAGAGATCCCAGATACGCAGTATTTT. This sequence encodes CASSQEIPDTQYF.

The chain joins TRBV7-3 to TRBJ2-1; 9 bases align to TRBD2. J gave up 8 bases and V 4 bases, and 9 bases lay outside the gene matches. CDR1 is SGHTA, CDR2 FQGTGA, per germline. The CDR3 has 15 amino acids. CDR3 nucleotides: TGTGCCAGCAGCTCACGCGGGGGGGCCATCCATGAGCAGTTCTTC. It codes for CASSSRGGAIHEQFF.

The CDR3: CASSAAGTTPFF. The CDR3 coding sequence is TGTGCCAGCAGTGCAGCCGGGACAACACCGTTCTTC. J is TRBJ2-1 and V is TRBV6-6; maybe TRBD1 (6 bases). V lost 5 bases and J lost 15, with 17 bases in between. CDR3 length: 12 residues. Per the germline V gene, CDR1 is MNHNY and CDR2 is SVGAGI (reference sequence).

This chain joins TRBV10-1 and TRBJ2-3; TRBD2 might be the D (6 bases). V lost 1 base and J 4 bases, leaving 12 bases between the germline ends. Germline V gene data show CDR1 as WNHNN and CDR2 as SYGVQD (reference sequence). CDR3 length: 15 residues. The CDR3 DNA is TGCGCCAGCAGTGAGTACCCAGGAGGGGCAGATACGCAGTATTTT. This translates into CASSEYPGGADTQYF.

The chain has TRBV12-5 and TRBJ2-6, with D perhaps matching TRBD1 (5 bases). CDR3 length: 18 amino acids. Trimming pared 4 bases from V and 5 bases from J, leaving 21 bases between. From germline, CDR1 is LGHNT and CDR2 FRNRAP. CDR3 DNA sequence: TGTGCTAGTGGTTGTCAGCATGCAGGACAAAGTCGGGCCAACGTCCTGACTTTC. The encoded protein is CASGCQHAGQSRANVLTF. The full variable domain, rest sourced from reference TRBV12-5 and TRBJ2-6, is DARVTQTPRHKVTEMGQEVTMRCQPILGHNTVFWYRQTMMQGLELLAYFRNRAPLDDSGMPKDRFSAEMPDATLATLKIQPSEPRDSAVYFCASGCQHAGQSRANVLTFGAGSRLTVL.

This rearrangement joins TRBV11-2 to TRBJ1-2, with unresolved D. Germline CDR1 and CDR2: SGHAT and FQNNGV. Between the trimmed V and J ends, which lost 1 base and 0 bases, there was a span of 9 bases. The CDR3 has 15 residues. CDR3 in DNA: TGTGCCAGCAGCTTAGGGCCAGGATCTAACTATGGCTACACCTTC. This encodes CASSLGPGSNYGYTF.

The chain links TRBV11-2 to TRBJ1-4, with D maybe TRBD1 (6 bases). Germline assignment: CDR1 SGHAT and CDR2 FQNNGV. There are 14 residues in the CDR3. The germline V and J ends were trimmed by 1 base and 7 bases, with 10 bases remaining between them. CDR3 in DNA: TGTGCCAGCAGCTTAGGGGGGGCGCGTGAAAAACTGTTTTTT. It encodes CASSLGGAREKLFF. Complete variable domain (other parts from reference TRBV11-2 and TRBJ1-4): EAGVAQSPRYKIIEKRQSVAFWCNPISGHATLYWYQQILGQGPKLLIQFQNNGVVDDSQLPKDRFSAERLKGVDSTLKIQPAKLEDSAVYLCASSLGGAREKLFFGSGTQLSVL.

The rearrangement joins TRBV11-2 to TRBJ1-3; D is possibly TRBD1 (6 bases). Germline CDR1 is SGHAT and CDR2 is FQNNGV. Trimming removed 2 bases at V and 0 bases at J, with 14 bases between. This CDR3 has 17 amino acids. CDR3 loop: CASSLFLGQPSGNTIYF. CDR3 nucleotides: TGTGCCAGCAGCTTATTCCTCGGACAGCCCTCTGGAAACACCATATATTTT.

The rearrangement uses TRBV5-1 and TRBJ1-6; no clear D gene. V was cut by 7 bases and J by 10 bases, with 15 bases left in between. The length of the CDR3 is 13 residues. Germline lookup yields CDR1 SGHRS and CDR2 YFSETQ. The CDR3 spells CASGPLVGSPLHF. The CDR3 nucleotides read TGCGCCAGCGGCCCCCTTGTGGGGTCACCCCTCCACTTT.

The CDR3 DNA reads as TGCGCCAGCAGCCAAGATCTGGGGGCGATTAATGAAAAACTGTTTTTT. The encoded protein is CASSQDLGAINEKLFF. The rearrangement links TRBV4-1 to TRBJ1-4, with a weak D call TRBD1 (6 bases). CDR1 is MGHRA and CDR2 is YSYEKL in the germline V gene. CDR3 length: 16 residues. V lost 0 bases, J lost 4 bases, and 12 bases lay in between.

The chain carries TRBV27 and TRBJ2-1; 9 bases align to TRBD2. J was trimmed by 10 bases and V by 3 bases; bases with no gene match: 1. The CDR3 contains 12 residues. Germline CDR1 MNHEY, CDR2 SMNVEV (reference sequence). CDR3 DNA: TGTGCCAGCAGTTTCACTAGCGGGGAGCAGTTCTTC. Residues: CASSFTSGEQFF.

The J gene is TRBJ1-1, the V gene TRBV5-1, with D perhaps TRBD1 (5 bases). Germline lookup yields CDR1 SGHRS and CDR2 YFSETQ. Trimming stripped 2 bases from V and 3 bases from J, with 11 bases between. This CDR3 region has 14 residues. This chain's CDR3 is CASSLQVGYTEAFF. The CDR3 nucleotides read TGCGCCAGCAGCTTACAGGTAGGGTACACTGAAGCTTTCTTT.

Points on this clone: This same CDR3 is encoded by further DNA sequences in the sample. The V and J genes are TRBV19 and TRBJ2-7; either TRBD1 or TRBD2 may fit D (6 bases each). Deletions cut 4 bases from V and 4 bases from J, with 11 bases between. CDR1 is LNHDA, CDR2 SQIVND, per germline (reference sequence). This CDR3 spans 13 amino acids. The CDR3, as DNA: TGTGCCAGTAGTACAGGAGGGGGATACGAGCAGTACTTC. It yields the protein CASSTGGGYEQYF.

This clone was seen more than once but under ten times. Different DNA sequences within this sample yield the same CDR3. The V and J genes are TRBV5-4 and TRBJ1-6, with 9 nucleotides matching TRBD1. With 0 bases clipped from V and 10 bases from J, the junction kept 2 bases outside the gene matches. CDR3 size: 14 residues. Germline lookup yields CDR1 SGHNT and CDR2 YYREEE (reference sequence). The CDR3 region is CASSLDRGHSPLHF. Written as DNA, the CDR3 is TGTGCCAGCAGCTTGGACAGGGGGCACTCACCCCTCCACTTT.

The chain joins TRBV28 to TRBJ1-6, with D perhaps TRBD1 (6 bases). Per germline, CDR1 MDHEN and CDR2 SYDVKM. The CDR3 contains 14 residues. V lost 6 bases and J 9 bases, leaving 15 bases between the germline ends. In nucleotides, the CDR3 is TGTGCCAGCAGGAGGGACACTGGGGGTTCACCCCTCCACTTT. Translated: CASRRDTGGSPLHF.

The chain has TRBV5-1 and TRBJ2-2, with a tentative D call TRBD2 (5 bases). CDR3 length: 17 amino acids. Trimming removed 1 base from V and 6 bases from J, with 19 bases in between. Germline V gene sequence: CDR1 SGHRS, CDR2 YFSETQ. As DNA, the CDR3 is TGCGCCAGCAGCTTGCCCGGGAAACAGACGCACGCCGGGGAGCTGTTTTTT. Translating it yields CASSLPGKQTHAGELFF.

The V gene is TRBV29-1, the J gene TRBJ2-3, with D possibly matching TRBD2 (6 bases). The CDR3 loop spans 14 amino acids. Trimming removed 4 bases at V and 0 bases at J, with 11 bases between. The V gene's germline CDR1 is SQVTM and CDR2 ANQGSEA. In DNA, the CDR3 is TGCAGCGTTGGGAGGGGTGCTAGCACAGATACGCAGTATTTT. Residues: CSVGRGASTDTQYF.

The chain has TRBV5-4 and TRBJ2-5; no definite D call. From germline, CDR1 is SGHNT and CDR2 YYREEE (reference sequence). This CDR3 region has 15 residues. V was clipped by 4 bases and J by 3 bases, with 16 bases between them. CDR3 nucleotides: TGTGCCAGCAGCCCCGTGGATAGGCTTAAAGAGACCCAGTACTTC. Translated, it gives CASSPVDRLKETQYF.

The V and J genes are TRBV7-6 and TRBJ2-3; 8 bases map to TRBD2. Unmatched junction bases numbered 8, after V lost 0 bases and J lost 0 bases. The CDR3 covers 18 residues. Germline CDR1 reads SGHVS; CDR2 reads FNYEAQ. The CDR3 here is CASSLAPPGGVSTDTQYF. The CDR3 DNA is TGTGCCAGCAGCTTAGCCCCTCCGGGGGGGGTTAGCACAGATACGCAGTATTTT.

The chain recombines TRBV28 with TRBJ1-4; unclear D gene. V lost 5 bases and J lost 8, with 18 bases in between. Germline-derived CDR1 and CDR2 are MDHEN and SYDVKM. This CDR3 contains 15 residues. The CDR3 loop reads CASSKPGKVQEKLFF. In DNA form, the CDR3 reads TGTGCCAGCAGTAAGCCAGGCAAGGTACAGGAAAAACTGTTTTTT. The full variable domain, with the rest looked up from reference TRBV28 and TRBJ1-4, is DVKVTQSSRYLVKRTGEKVFLECVQDMDHENMFWYRQDPGLGLRLIYFSYDVKMKEKGDIPEGYSVSREKKERFSLILESASTNQTSMYLCASSKPGKVQEKLFFGSGTQLSVL.

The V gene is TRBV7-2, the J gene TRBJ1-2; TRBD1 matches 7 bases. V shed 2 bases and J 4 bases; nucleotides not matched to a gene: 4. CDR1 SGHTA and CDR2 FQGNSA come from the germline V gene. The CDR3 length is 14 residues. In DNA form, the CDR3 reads TGTGCCAGCAGCTTATTGGCAGGGGGCTATGGCTACACCTTC. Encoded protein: CASSLLAGGYGYTF.

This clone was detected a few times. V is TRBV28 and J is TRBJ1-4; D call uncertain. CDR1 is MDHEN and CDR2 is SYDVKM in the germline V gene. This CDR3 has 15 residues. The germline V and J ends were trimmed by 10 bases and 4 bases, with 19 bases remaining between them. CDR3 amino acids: CAIRRAGVDNEKLFF. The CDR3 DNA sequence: TGTGCCATCAGAAGAGCAGGCGTCGATAATGAAAAACTGTTTTTT.

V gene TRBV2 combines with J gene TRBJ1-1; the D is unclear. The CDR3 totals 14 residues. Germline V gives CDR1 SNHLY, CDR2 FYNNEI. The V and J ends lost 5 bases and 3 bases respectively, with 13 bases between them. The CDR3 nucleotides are TGTGCCAGCAGTTCCCTCGATGGGGACACTGAAGCTTTCTTT. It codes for CASSSLDGDTEAFF. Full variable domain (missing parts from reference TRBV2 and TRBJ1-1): EPEVTQTPSHQVTQMGQEVILRCVPISNHLYFYWYRQILGQKVEFLVSFYNNEISEKSEIFDDQFSVERPDGSNFTLKIRSTKLEDSAMYFCASSSLDGDTEAFFGQGTRLTVV.